This is a list of T cell receptor beta chains from one sample in a study of T cell responses to AZD1222 COVID-19 vaccine. The method was immunoSEQ multiplex PCR; TCRdb's version includes in-frame clones alone and lacks a portion of them. Of 200,000 or so clones in the sample, 90% were seen once. The material sequenced was peripheral blood, taken on day 0 of AZD1222 vaccination. The origin of the receptors is an adult in good health. Each CDR3 is given with its conserved first and last residue. A D gene is named only where the DNA matches it firmly. Clone size is shown for a subset of rows, as once, few, many or a class of expanded clone.

TRBJ2-1 | TRBV30 | - | TRBD1 | TGTGCCTGGAGCGACAGGGGGGATGAGCAGTTCTTC | CAWSDRGDEQFF
TRBJ1-6 | TRBV5-1 | once | - | TGCGCCAGCAGCCCCTCCGGGGGCCAGAGCTCACCCCTCCACTTT | CASSPSGGQSSPLHF
TRBJ1-4 | TRBV2 | - | - | TGTGCCAGCAGATCAGTCTCGGGTAATGAAAAACTGTTTTTT | CASRSVSGNEKLFF
TRBJ1-1 | TRBV5-1 | - | TRBD1 | TGCGCCAGCAGCACGGGACAGGGATGGGACACTGAAGCTTTCTTT | CASSTGQGWDTEAFF
TRBJ1-4 | TRBV28 | - | - | TGTGCCAGCAGGTCACAAAGGGAAAAACTGTTTTTT | CASRSQREKLFF
TRBJ2-3 | TRBV7-2 | few | - | TGTGCCAGCAGCTTGAACCCAACTGGGGGAGGTACAGATACGCAGTATTTT | CASSLNPTGGGTDTQYF
TRBJ2-1 | TRBV28 | - | - | TGTGCCAGCAGTACGACACCGAACAATGAGCAGTTCTTC | CASSTTPNNEQFF
TRBJ1-5 | TRBV3-1/TRBV3-2 | - | - | TGTGCCAGCAGCCAAGGCATACAGGGACAGCCCCAGCATTTT | CASSQGIQGQPQHF
TRBJ2-2 | TRBV19 | - | - | TGTGCCAGTAGTATAGGACAGGATAACACCGGGGAGCTGTTTTTT | CASSIGQDNTGELFF
TRBJ2-5 | TRBV6-6 | - | TRBD1 | TGTGCCAGCAGTTACTCTCGTCCGGGACAGGTCGGAACCCAGTACTTC | CASSYSRPGQVGTQYF
TRBJ2-7 | TRBV27 | - | TRBD2 | TGTGCCAGCACAACCGGGACTAGCGGGAGCGAGCAGTACTTC | CASTTGTSGSEQYF
TRBJ2-1 | TRBV20-1 | - | - | TGCAGTGCTAGTGCCGGGACTGGCAACAATGAGCAGTTCTTC | CSASAGTGNNEQFF
TRBJ2-7 | TRBV6-5 | few | TRBD1 | TGTGCCAGCAGTTACTCCGGGACAGGATCCTACGAGCAGTACTTC | CASSYSGTGSYEQYF
TRBJ1-5 | TRBV28 | once | TRBD1 | TGTGCCAGCAGACGCAAACAGGGGGGCAATCAGCCCCAGCATTTT | CASRRKQGGNQPQHF
TRBJ2-7 | TRBV30 | - | - | TGTGCCTGGAGCAGGGGGGGAGTCGGTTACGAGCAGTACTTC | CAWSRGGVGYEQYF
TRBJ1-2 | TRBV6-6 | - | - | TGTGCCAGCAGGATGGGGGGCGGGGATGGCTACACCTTC | CASRMGGGDGYTF
TRBJ1-5 | TRBV7-2 | - | - | TGTGCCAGCAGCTGGGCAGGGAGCAATCAGCCCCAGCATTTT | CASSWAGSNQPQHF
TRBJ1-5 | TRBV2 | few | TRBD1 | TGTGCCAGCAACGGACAGGGGTATCAGCCCCAGCATTTT | CASNGQGYQPQHF
TRBJ2-2 | TRBV9 | - | - | TGTGCCAGCAGCGTGACCAGTACCGGGGAGCTGTTTTTT | CASSVTSTGELFF